The rows below give T cell receptor beta chains drawn from one sample of a study of regulatory dendritic cells for organ transplantation. These receptors' antigens are unknown. The data were produced by immunoSEQ multiplex PCR, yet TCRdb's version contains in-frame clones alone and is incomplete. The sample has roughly 13,000 clones; roughly 86% are singletons. Material for sequencing was naive CD8+ T cells from blood cultured with regulatory dendritic cells. The receptors were gathered from a human donor in good health. CDR3s include the opening cysteine and the closing phenylalanine or tryptophan. The D gene is left open where the match is weak. Size is stated for part of the rows, as once, few or many counts, or as a class when the clone is expanded.

J gene | clone size | D gene | V gene | CDR3 DNA | CDR3 protein
TRBJ2-3 | NA | NA | TRBV25-1 | TGTGCCAGCAGTGAAGGGTTCGGGATTTTAGTGGCAGATACGCAGTATTTT | CASSEGFGILVADTQYF
TRBJ2-7 | NA | NA | TRBV7-2 | TGTGCCAGCAGCCTCTACTACGAGCAGTACTTC | CASSLYYEQYF
TRBJ1-6 | NA | NA | TRBV27 | TGTGCCAGCACCTCGGCTGACTATAATTCACCCCTCCACTTT | CASTSADYNSPLHF
TRBJ2-7 | NA | TRBD2 | TRBV11-2 | TGTGCCAGCAGCTCCCTGGGGGGGTATCTGACCTACGAGCAGTACTTC | CASSSLGGYLTYEQYF
TRBJ2-2 | once | NA | TRBV9 | TGTGCCAGCAGCGTAGGCGGTGAAAGGTTGACCGGGGAGCTGTTTTTT | CASSVGGERLTGELFF
TRBJ1-1 | NA | NA | TRBV27 | TGTGCCAGCACCTCCAGGTCTACGAACACTGAAGCTTTCTTT | CASTSRSTNTEAFF
TRBJ1-4 | NA | NA | TRBV13 | TGTGCCAGCAGCAGGGGGTTTGCTAATGAAAAACTGTTTTTT | CASSRGFANEKLFF
TRBJ2-1 | NA | TRBD2 | TRBV28 | TGTGCCAGCAGCATCGGACTAGCGGGAATTTACGAGCAGTTCTTC | CASSIGLAGIYEQFF
TRBJ2-1 | NA | NA | TRBV4-2 | TGTGCCAGCAGCCAAGACGGCGTGACGAGCTCCTACAATGAGCAGTTCTTC | CASSQDGVTSSYNEQFF
TRBJ2-7 | NA | NA | TRBV29-1 | TGCAGCGTTGAAGATCTAGGTTACGAGCAGTACTTC | CSVEDLGYEQYF
TRBJ1-1 | NA | NA | TRBV6-6 | TGTGCCAGCAGTTACTCGGCAGCCGGCTTTGAAGCTTTCTTT | CASSYSAAGFEAFF
TRBJ2-1 | NA | NA | TRBV30 | TGTGCCTGGATGTTAACTGCCTACAATGAGCAGTTCTTC | CAWMLTAYNEQFF
TRBJ2-7 | NA | NA | TRBV11-1 | TGTGCCACCTCCCCTGTCCGGGGGCGAACGGGTGAGCAGTACTTC | CATSPVRGRTGEQYF
TRBJ1-5 | NA | NA | TRBV28 | TGTGCCAGCAGTTTCATGGGAACACTCGGCAATCAGCCCCAGCATTTT | CASSFMGTLGNQPQHF
TRBJ2-1 | NA | TRBD2 | TRBV7-8 | TGTGCCAGCAGCCCAGCTCGGCGACTAGCGGGGAAGCATGAGCAGTTCTTC | CASSPARRLAGKHEQFF
TRBJ1-1 | few | NA | TRBV14 | TGTGCCAGCAGCCATTTGGACCCCTTCCCCGAAGCTTTCTTT | CASSHLDPFPEAFF
TRBJ1-5 | NA | TRBD1 | TRBV30 | TGTGCCTGGAGTTTGCCCGGGACAGGTGTATATAGCAATCAGCCCCAGCATTTT | CAWSLPGTGVYSNQPQHF
TRBJ2-7 | few | NA | TRBV7-6 | TGTGCCAGCAGCTTAGCGGACGCCTACGAGCAGTACTTC | CASSLADAYEQYF
TRBJ2-1 | once | NA | TRBV5-4 | TGTGCCAGCAGACGTCCGGGGTGGCGGGCGTCGGATGAGCAGTTCTTC | CASRRPGWRASDEQFF
TRBJ1-2 | NA | NA | TRBV7-6 | TGTGCCAGCAGCCCGGGACGAGACTATGGCTACACCTTC | CASSPGRDYGYTF
TRBJ2-7 | NA | NA | TRBV28 | TGTGCCAGCAGTTTGGGGCAAGCCGGGTACGAGCAGTACTTC | CASSLGQAGYEQYF
TRBJ2-3 | NA | TRBD1 | TRBV9 | TGTGCCAGCAGCGTAGACATGACAGGGGAGGTACATTTT | CASSVDMTGEVHF
TRBJ1-3 | NA | NA | TRBV9 | TGTGCCAGCAGCGCCCAATTCAGGGCGACTGGAAACACCATATATTTT | CASSAQFRATGNTIYF
TRBJ1-1 | few | NA | TRBV19 | TGTGCCAGTACTAACAGGGAGTGGTACACTGAAGCTTTCTTT | CASTNREWYTEAFF
TRBJ1-1 | NA | NA | TRBV9 | TGTGCCAGCATCTTAAAAGCCCAGGGGTCCAACACTGAAGCTTTCTTT | CASILKAQGSNTEAFF
TRBJ1-1 | NA | NA | TRBV4-1 | TGCGCCAGCAGGCACATCCAAAGCCACACTGAAGCTTTCTTT | CASRHIQSHTEAFF
TRBJ2-2 | once | NA | TRBV6-5 | TGTGCCAGCAGTTACTCAGGGCAGGGCGGCACCGGGGAGCTGTTTTTT | CASSYSGQGGTGELFF
TRBJ2-1 | NA | NA | TRBV28 | TGTGCCAGCAGTTTATCGCTAGCTGCTTACAATGAGCAGTTCTTC | CASSLSLAAYNEQFF
TRBJ1-2 | NA | NA | TRBV30 | TGTGCCTGGAGTGTGGGAGACAATTATGGCTACACCTTC | CAWSVGDNYGYTF
TRBJ2-7 | NA | NA | TRBV5-5 | TGTGCCAGCAGCTTTGTTACAGCCGAGTACGAGCAGTACTTC | CASSFVTAEYEQYF
TRBJ1-6 | NA | NA | TRBV4-2 | TGTGCCAGCAGCCACGGGACATTAGAATCACCCCTCCACTTT | CASSHGTLESPLHF
TRBJ1-3 | few | NA | TRBV9 | TGTGCCAGCAGCGTAAGCGGGGTATCTGGAAACACCATATATTTT | CASSVSGVSGNTIYF
TRBJ2-7 | once | TRBD1 | TRBV9 | TGTGCCAGCAGCCCGCGGGACAGGGTGATCTACGAGCAGTACTTC | CASSPRDRVIYEQYF
TRBJ2-2 | NA | TRBD1 | TRBV7-9 | TGTGCCAGCAGCTTTACCTACAGGGGCACCGGGGAGCTGTTTTTT | CASSFTYRGTGELFF
TRBJ1-2 | NA | TRBD1 | TRBV30 | TGTGCTTGCCGGGACAGCTATGGCTACACCTTC | CACRDSYGYTF
TRBJ2-3 | once | TRBD2 | TRBV4-3 | TGCGCCAGCAGCCAAGATATAGCGGGGGGTGCAGATACGCAGTATTTT | CASSQDIAGGADTQYF
TRBJ1-2 | NA | NA | TRBV27 | TGTGCCAGCAGTTTCTCGGGACATAGTGGCTACACCTTC | CASSFSGHSGYTF
TRBJ1-2 | NA | NA | TRBV7-9 | TGTGCCAGCAGCTTAGGTCCGGGATACACCTTC | CASSLGPGYTF
TRBJ2-7 | NA | NA | TRBV5-6 | TGTGCCAGCAGCTTGGCAAGGGACTACGAGCAGTACTTC | CASSLARDYEQYF
TRBJ2-3 | NA | NA | TRBV30 | TGTGCCTGGAGTAGGGACTCGGACACAGATACGCAGTATTTT | CAWSRDSDTDTQYF
TRBJ1-1 | NA | TRBD1 | TRBV9 | TGTGCCAGCAGCCCACCCCAGGGGGACGGTGAAGCTTTCTTT | CASSPPQGDGEAFF
TRBJ2-7 | NA | NA | TRBV9 | TGTGCCAGCAGCGGCCAGACGACAGGCTACGAGCAGTACTTC | CASSGQTTGYEQYF